The rows below give T cell receptor beta chains drawn from one sample of a study of shared clonotypes between healthy human individuals. TCRdb's copy holds only in-frame clones and misses some; the assay was immunoSEQ multiplex PCR. This repertoire shows approximately 1.4 million clones, approximately 98% found once; its top ten account for about 0.45%. Sequences were obtained from naive CD4+ T cells sorted from blood. These receptors were obtained from a man younger than 45 in good health. The CDR3 runs from the conserved cysteine through the conserved F or W. A D gene is named only where the DNA matches it firmly. The size entry is marked missing in some rows and otherwise reads once, few, many or a size class.

TGTGCCAGCAGGGGACTAGCGGGAGACTTCACCGGGGAGCTGTTTTTT,CASRGLAGDFTGELFF,-,TRBJ2-2,TRBD2,TRBV2
TGTGCCAGCAGCGTCGGGCCTGCAACTAATGAAAAACTGTTTTTT,CASSVGPATNEKLFF,-,TRBJ1-4,-,TRBV9
TGTGCCAGCAGCGTGTGGACGGGAGCCGAGCAGTACTTC,CASSVWTGAEQYF,-,TRBJ2-7,-,TRBV9
TGTGCCATCTTATCTAGCGGGAGGGCCGACACCGGGGAGCTGTTTTTT,CAILSSGRADTGELFF,-,TRBJ2-2,TRBD2,TRBV10-3
TGCGCCAGCAGCTTGCCCAGCACAGATACGCAGTATTTT,CASSLPSTDTQYF,-,TRBJ2-3,-,TRBV5-1
TGTGCCAGCAGTCTACTAGCGGGAGGGCCCTACGAGCAGTACTTC,CASSLLAGGPYEQYF,-,TRBJ2-7,TRBD2,TRBV11-2
TGTGCCAGCAGCTTAGCCGGGGGGAAAGATAATGAAAAACTGTTTTTT,CASSLAGGKDNEKLFF,-,TRBJ1-4,-,TRBV7-9
TGTGCCAGAAGCGATAAACAGGGGCGGACCTACAATGAGCAGTTCTTC,CARSDKQGRTYNEQFF,-,TRBJ2-1,TRBD1,TRBV5-3
TGTGCCACCAGCAATATAAAAAACCAGCCCCAGCATTTT,CATSNIKNQPQHF,-,TRBJ1-5,-,TRBV15
TGCGCCAGCAGCTTGGTCGGAAAGCACAACACTGAAGCTTTCTTT,CASSLVGKHNTEAFF,-,TRBJ1-1,-,TRBV5-1
TGCGCCAGCAGTGTCGCGGGGAACACTGAAGCTTTCTTT,CASSVAGNTEAFF,-,TRBJ1-1,-,TRBV10-1
TGTGCCAGCAGCCTCCCAAGAGATACGCAGTATTTT,CASSLPRDTQYF,-,TRBJ2-3,-,TRBV28
TGTGCCAGCAGCTTAGAATGGGGTCTGTACTTC,CASSLEWGLYF,-,TRBJ2-7,-,TRBV7-9
TGTGCCAGCAGCCAAAAGTCTTTGGGAGCTCGATACAATGAGCAGTTCTTC,CASSQKSLGARYNEQFF,-,TRBJ2-1,-,TRBV14
TGCGCCAGCAGCCAAGTGGGGACAGTCTACGAGCAGTACTTC,CASSQVGTVYEQYF,-,TRBJ2-7,TRBD1,TRBV4-1
TGTGCCAGTAACCATGATTCATTGGGGGAGCTGTTTTTT,CASNHDSLGELFF,-,TRBJ2-2,-,TRBV19
TGTGCCACCCAGCGCCGGAAGCGGGGCACAGATACGCAGTATTTT,CATQRRKRGTDTQYF,-,TRBJ2-3,-,TRBV15
TGTGCCATCAGGGGACTAGCGAGGTACGAGCAGTACTTC,CAIRGLARYEQYF,-,TRBJ2-7,TRBD2,TRBV10-3
TGTGCCAGCAGCTTATATGTAGGCGTGAACACTGAAGCTTTCTTT,CASSLYVGVNTEAFF,-,TRBJ1-1,-,TRBV13
TGTGCCAGCAGCCATGGACTAGCGGATTACAATGAGCAGTTCTTC,CASSHGLADYNEQFF,-,TRBJ2-1,TRBD2,TRBV11-2
TGTGCCAGTAGTATACTTGACGGGGTCATGTCGTATTTT,CASSILDGVMSYF,-,TRBJ2-3,-,TRBV19
TGCAGTGCAGCTTCAAGGGGTACGCAGTATTTT,CSAASRGTQYF,-,TRBJ2-3,-,TRBV20-1
TGCGCCAGCAGTGTCAGGGTTGGTGAGACCCAGTACTTC,CASSVRVGETQYF,-,TRBJ2-5,-,TRBV10-1
TGTGCCAGCAGTTTCAGGCAGGGGACAGATACGCAGTATTTT,CASSFRQGTDTQYF,-,TRBJ2-3,-,TRBV28
TGCGCCAGCAGCCTGCGACAGGGGGCGGTCACAGAGACCCAGTACTTC,CASSLRQGAVTETQYF,-,TRBJ2-5,TRBD1,TRBV5-1
TGTGCCAGCAGCTTAGTGGTCAGGGCAAATGAGCAGTTCTTC,CASSLVVRANEQFF,-,TRBJ2-1,-,TRBV7-8
TGTGCCAGCTCACTCTCCGCACGGGGGGACTATGGCTACACCTTC,CASSLSARGDYGYTF,-,TRBJ1-2,-,TRBV18
TGTGCCAGCAGTGGGGCGCAGGGGGCTTTAGAGACCCAGTACTTC,CASSGAQGALETQYF,-,TRBJ2-5,TRBD1,TRBV2
TGTGCCAGCAGCGTTTTCCGGGACAGGGGCCCCTACGAGCAGTACTTC,CASSVFRDRGPYEQYF,-,TRBJ2-7,TRBD1,TRBV7-9
TGTGCCAGCAGCTTAGCGCCCAGGGGGGACACCGGGGAGCTGTTTTTT,CASSLAPRGDTGELFF,-,TRBJ2-2,-,TRBV7-7
TGTGCCAGTAGGGTTGCAGCAAGTCAGCCCCAGCATTTT,CASRVAASQPQHF,-,TRBJ1-5,-,TRBV19
TGTGCCAGCTCACAGAGGGACAGGGGTTATGGCTACACCTTC,CASSQRDRGYGYTF,-,TRBJ1-2,TRBD1,TRBV18
TGTGCCAGCAGCTTCTCTACAGGGGGCCCCGGGGAGCTGTTTTTT,CASSFSTGGPGELFF,-,TRBJ2-2,TRBD1,TRBV7-2
TGTGCCAGCAGCCGACAGGAGACCGGGGAGCTGTTTTTT,CASSRQETGELFF,-,TRBJ2-2,-,TRBV11-3
TGCGCCAGCAGCTGGTCCGCGGGGGGATCTTACGACGAGCAGTACTTC,CASSWSAGGSYDEQYF,-,TRBJ2-7,TRBD2,TRBV5-1
TGTGCCAGCAGCCCGCAAAGCTCCTACAATGAGCAGTTCTTC,CASSPQSSYNEQFF,once,TRBJ2-1,-,TRBV7-8
TGTGCCAGCAGCCCCCGTCCCTCCTACGAGCAGTACTTC,CASSPRPSYEQYF,-,TRBJ2-7,-,TRBV9
TGTGCCTGGAGTGTACCCCCTCTATCCTCTGGAAACACCATATATTTT,CAWSVPPLSSGNTIYF,-,TRBJ1-3,-,TRBV30
TGCAGCGTTGAAGATAAAGGATCAGGGGAAAAACTGTTTTTT,CSVEDKGSGEKLFF,-,TRBJ1-4,-,TRBV29-1
TGTGCCAGCAACAAAGACAGACCGAACACCGGGGAGCTGTTTTTT,CASNKDRPNTGELFF,-,TRBJ2-2,-,TRBV2
TGTGCCAGCAGTTTATTTTACAGGGAGGTATCCTACGAGCAGTACTTC,CASSLFYREVSYEQYF,-,TRBJ2-7,-,TRBV28
TGTGCCAGCAGCCCAGGACAGCCCAACACTGAAGCTTTCTTT,CASSPGQPNTEAFF,-,TRBJ1-1,-,TRBV6-5
TGTGCCAGCAGCCCTGGCGTCCCCTCTGGAAACACCATATATTTT,CASSPGVPSGNTIYF,-,TRBJ1-3,-,TRBV28
TGCAGCGTCCAAGCGGGAGGAGGAACTGAGCAGTTCTTC,CSVQAGGGTEQFF,-,TRBJ2-1,TRBD2,TRBV29-1
TGTGCCAGCAGTTTATCGAAGGCGTTGGGTTACGAGCAGTACTTC,CASSLSKALGYEQYF,-,TRBJ2-7,-,TRBV27
TGCGCCAGCAGCTTAGCGGGAGGCGATACGCAGTATTTT,CASSLAGGDTQYF,-,TRBJ2-3,TRBD2,TRBV5-1
TGTGCCAGAAGCCCTTTCGGCCCAGGGAAATCCTCCTACGAGCAGTACTTC,CARSPFGPGKSSYEQYF,-,TRBJ2-7,-,TRBV5-3
TGCGCCAGCAGCTTGAGGGGCTCTGGAAACACCATATATTTT,CASSLRGSGNTIYF,-,TRBJ1-3,-,TRBV5-1
TGCAGCGTTGACGGGACTAGCGGGAGTCCCGAGCAGTACTTC,CSVDGTSGSPEQYF,-,TRBJ2-7,TRBD2,TRBV29-1
TGTGCCAGCAGTTACTCGTCGCTCAGGGTAGACACTGAAGCTTTCTTT,CASSYSSLRVDTEAFF,-,TRBJ1-1,-,TRBV6-5
TGTGCCACACAGGGGGCGTCCGGGGAGCTGTTTTTT,CATQGASGELFF,-,TRBJ2-2,TRBD1,TRBV11-2
TGCGCCAGCAGCCCTGGTGTGAGCACCAGCACAGATACGCAGTATTTT,CASSPGVSTSTDTQYF,-,TRBJ2-3,-,TRBV5-1
TGTGCCAGCAGCTTGGTAGGCAGGGGGCATGGAAACACCATATATTTT,CASSLVGRGHGNTIYF,-,TRBJ1-3,TRBD1,TRBV5-4